These 32 T cell receptor beta chains were all obtained from the same sample, sequenced in a study of PD-L1 blockade in urothelial cancer. Profiled with immunoSEQ multiplex PCR; TCRdb holds only in-frame clones, not every one. This sample has just over 35,000 clones, with roughly a third found just once. This specimen was tumor tissue, taken before atezolizumab (anti-PD-L1) treatment. The receptors were sampled from a man aged 60-69 years with urothelial cancer.

This clone was seen a handful of times. The V gene is TRBV7-5, the J gene TRBJ1-6; TRBD1 is taken as the D call from the table, unchecked against the DNA. TRBV7-5 is a recognized pseudogene. The CDR3 loop spans 15 amino acids. CDR3 nucleotide sequence: TGTGCCAGCAGCTTCCTAGGGGTGCGCAATTCACCCCTCCACTTT. This codes for CASSFLGVRNSPLHF.

Written as DNA, the CDR3 is TGTGCCAGTAGTCCGCAGGGGAACTATGGCTACACCTTC. Its translation is CASSPQGNYGYTF. V gene TRBV19 combines with J gene TRBJ1-2; the D gene is possibly TRBD1 (6 bases). Per germline, CDR1 LNHDA and CDR2 SQIVND (reference sequence). The CDR3 contains 13 residues. V was shortened by 5 bases and J by 2 bases, with 9 bases between the two germline ends.

The chain has TRBV28 and TRBJ2-6; a weak D match, TRBD1 (6 bases). V lost 2 bases and J lost 3, with 14 bases in between. CDR1 is MDHEN and CDR2 is SYDVKM in the germline V gene. CDR3 length: 17 amino acids. The CDR3 loop reads CASSLAGALGGANVLTF. CDR3 DNA: TGTGCCAGCAGTTTAGCAGGGGCCCTAGGTGGGGCCAACGTCCTGACTTTC.

The gene calls are TRBV9 and TRBJ1-4; D not resolved. Trimming pared 1 base from V and 0 bases from J, leaving 10 bases between. Germline V CDR1 and CDR2: SGDLS, YYNGEE. The CDR3 loop spans 16 amino acids. DNA for the CDR3: TGTGCCAGCAGCGTAAATAGGGAGGCAACTAATGAAAAACTGTTTTTT. Its protein product is CASSVNREATNEKLFF.

Here the CDR3 DNA reads TGTGCCAGCTCACCCGCGGGCCTCATGAACACTGAAGCTTTCTTT. Its translation: CASSPAGLMNTEAFF. The chain combines TRBV18 with TRBJ1-1; no definite D call. Germline V gene sequence: CDR1 KGHSH, CDR2 LQKENI. Trimming cost V 3 bases and J 0 bases, with 11 bases left between them. The CDR3 has 15 amino acids. Combining the CDR3 with reference TRBV18 and TRBJ1-1 gives the whole variable domain NAGVMQNPRHLVRRRGQEARLRCSPMKGHSHVYWYRQLPEEGLKFMVYLQKENIIDESGMPKERFSAEFPKEGPSILRIQQVVRGDSAAYFCASSPAGLMNTEAFFGQGTRLTVV.

This clone was detected only a few times. This chain links TRBV6-8 with TRBJ1-2; tentatively, D is TRBD1 (6 bases). Deletions cut 5 bases from V and 4 bases from J, with 17 bases between. Germline V lookup: CDR1 MNHGY, CDR2 SAAAGT. The CDR3 runs 15 residues. CDR3 coding DNA: TGTGCCAGCAGTACCCGACAAGGAGGGGGCTATGGCTACACCTTC. The encoded protein is CASSTRQGGGYGYTF.

This clone was observed many times. The rearrangement joins TRBV6-8 to TRBJ1-2; possible D gene TRBD1, 5 bases. The CDR3 consists of 13 residues. Trimming pared 4 bases from V and 4 bases from J, leaving 10 bases between. CDR1 MNHGY and CDR2 SAAAGT come from the germline V gene. The CDR3 DNA is TGTGCCAGCAGTTCGACAGATTTCTATGGCTACACCTTC. Its translation is CASSSTDFYGYTF.

V gene TRBV30 combines with J gene TRBJ2-5; 10 nucleotides align to TRBD2. Germline CDR1 is GTSNPN and CDR2 is SVGIG (reference sequence). This CDR3 comprises 15 residues. Unmatched junction bases numbered 8, after V lost 2 bases and J lost 5 bases. The CDR3 bases are TGTGCCTGGAGTCGACTAGCGGGCCCGTCGGAGACCCAGTACTTC. Encoded protein: CAWSRLAGPSETQYF.

This chain connects TRBV6-8 to TRBJ2-1; 7 nucleotides match TRBD2. Germline values: CDR1 MNHGY, CDR2 SAAAGT. V was pared by 11 bases and J by 5 bases, with 9 bases of the junction left unmatched. The CDR3 length is 13 residues. As DNA, the CDR3 is TGTGCCGCGGGACTCGGGGGGAACAATGAGCAGTTCTTC. This codes for CAAGLGGNNEQFF.

The V call is TRBV18, the J call TRBJ1-1; D is unresolved. V gave up 1 base and J gave up 3 bases, with 6 bases separating them. This CDR3 is 13 amino acids long. Germline-derived CDR1 and CDR2 are KGHSH and LQKENI. In nucleotides, the CDR3 is TGTGCCAGCTCACCACGTTCGGACACTGAAGCTTTCTTT. Its protein product is CASSPRSDTEAFF.

The CDR3 nucleotides read TGTGCCAGTAGTCCCTCGGGCTTACGAGTTAACACCGGGGAGCTGTTTTTT. This translates into CASSPSGLRVNTGELFF. The gene calls are TRBV19 and TRBJ2-2; D uncertain. This CDR3 comprises 17 residues. The germline V gene encodes CDR1 LNHDA and CDR2 SQIVND (reference sequence). The V end was cut by 5 bases, the J end by 2 bases, with 18 bases between.

The genes are TRBV9 and TRBJ2-7, with 10 bases identical to TRBD1. The V gene's germline CDR1 is SGDLS and CDR2 YYNGEE. The CDR3 runs to 15 residues. Germline trimming cut 4 bases from V and 2 bases from J; bases unmatched to any gene: 6. CDR3 coding DNA: TGTGCCAGCAGCCCCCGGACAGGGGGAACCTACGAGCAGTACTTC. As protein: CASSPRTGGTYEQYF.

This clone has ten or more counts. The V call is TRBV11-3, the J call TRBJ2-7, with 7 bases that match TRBD2. The germline CDR1 and CDR2 sequences are SGHNT and YENEEA. The CDR3 contains 16 residues. V was clipped by 5 bases and J by 3 bases; unmatched bases: 13. The CDR3 spells CASSPVPQRGIYEQYF. CDR3 DNA: TGTGCCAGCAGCCCAGTCCCCCAGCGGGGAATCTACGAGCAGTACTTC.

The chain recombines TRBV30 with TRBJ2-1; 12 bases align to TRBD2. With V trimmed by 5 bases and J by 2 bases, 4 bases remained unmatched. This CDR3 region has 15 residues. Germline CDR1 GTSNPN, CDR2 SVGIG (reference sequence). The CDR3 DNA reads TGTGCCTGGGCACTAGCGGGGGGACCCTACAATGAGCAGTTCTTC. It encodes CAWALAGGPYNEQFF.

The chain recombines TRBV19 with TRBJ1-5; 7 nucleotides match TRBD1. Germline values: CDR1 LNHDA, CDR2 SQIVND (reference sequence). This CDR3 spans 14 amino acids. The V and J ends lost 5 bases and 7 bases, in that order; junction bases with no gene match: 8. CDR3 loop: CASSSPGTAQPQHF. CDR3 coding DNA: TGTGCCAGTAGTTCTCCTGGGACAGCCCAGCCCCAGCATTTT.

There are a few counts of this clone. J is TRBJ1-2 and V is TRBV5-1; no clear D. This CDR3 has 15 amino acids. The germline V and J ends were trimmed by 0 bases and 4 bases, with 13 bases remaining between them. Germline V CDR1 and CDR2: SGHRS, YFSETQ. CDR3 region: CASSLETSFGYGYTF. CDR3 DNA sequence: TGCGCCAGCAGCTTGGAGACAAGCTTTGGCTATGGCTACACCTTC.

CDR3 loop: CASSPDYLKLETQYF. Here the CDR3 DNA reads TGTGCCAGCTCACCGGACTATTTGAAACTAGAGACCCAGTACTTC. V is TRBV18 and J is TRBJ2-5; possible D gene TRBD2, 6 bases. The length of the CDR3 is 15 residues. Germline-derived CDR1 and CDR2 are KGHSH and LQKENI. V lost 3 bases, J lost 4 bases, and 15 bases lay in between.

The chain combines TRBV8-2 with TRBJ1-1. TRBV8-2 is a pseudogene locus. The CDR3 runs to 13 residues. This chain's CDR3 is CASSPSRRTEAFF. The CDR3 DNA sequence: TGTGCCAGCAGCCCAAGCCGAAGGACTGAAGCTTTCTTT.

V and J are TRBV18 and TRBJ2-3; 9 nucleotides agree with TRBD2. The CDR3 runs 20 residues. Germline V gene data show CDR1 as KGHSH and CDR2 as LQKENI. J lost 0 bases, V lost 3 bases, and 16 bases had no gene match. CDR3 DNA sequence: TGTGCCAGCTCACCCTATTCTGAACGACTAGCGGCCCCTAGCACAGATACGCAGTATTTT. Its protein product is CASSPYSERLAAPSTDTQYF.

This chain connects TRBV23-1 to TRBJ2-2, with D unresolved. TRBV23-1 is an ORF; its function is uncertain. Trimming pared 6 bases from V and 7 bases from J, leaving 15 bases between. The CDR3 is 14 residues long. The CDR3, as DNA: TGCGCCAGCAGCTCTGTGACTTTTGACGGGGAGCTGTTTTTT. Translating it yields CASSSVTFDGELFF.

The chain couples TRBV30 to TRBJ1-1, with TRBD1 as a possible D gene (5 bases). Germline lookup yields CDR1 GTSNPN and CDR2 SVGIG (reference sequence). V shed 4 bases and J shed 8 bases, with 11 bases lying between them. The CDR3 sequence is 11 residues long. CDR3 sequence (DNA): TGTGCCTGGAACTCAGGGCCCGAAGCTTTCTTT. It yields the protein CAWNSGPEAFF.

The chain couples TRBV11-3 to TRBJ1-6, with 10 bases that match TRBD1. The CDR3 runs 16 residues. CDR1 and CDR2 (germline): SGHNT, YENEEA. V was clipped by 3 bases and J by 9 bases; unmatched bases: 8. CDR3 DNA sequence: TGTGCCAGCAGCTTGGTGGGACAGGGGTTTGTTTCACCCCTCCACTTT. Translation: CASSLVGQGFVSPLHF. The variable domain in full, with the rest retrieved from reference TRBV11-3 and TRBJ1-6, is EAGVVQSPRYKIIEKKQPVAFWCNPISGHNTLYWYLQNLGQGPELLIRYENEEAVDDSQLPKDRFSAERLKGVDSTLKIQPAELGDSAVYLCASSLVGQGFVSPLHFGNGTRLTVT.

This clone was seen repeatedly, ten times or more. The CDR3 bases are TGTGCCAGCAGCTTAGGATGGGGACCAGAGACCCAGTACTTC. Its protein is CASSLGWGPETQYF. The rearrangement joins TRBV11-3 to TRBJ2-5; tentatively, D is TRBD1 or TRBD2 (5 bases each). The V and J ends lost 1 base and 4 bases respectively, with 10 bases between them. Germline assignment: CDR1 SGHNT and CDR2 YENEEA. The CDR3 is 14 residues long.

This clone was recorded many times. The rearrangement joins TRBV6-8 to TRBJ2-3; the match to TRBD2 covers 9 bases. The germline V gene encodes CDR1 MNHGY and CDR2 SAAAGT. The V and J ends lost 2 bases and 3 bases, in that order; junction bases with no gene match: 12. The CDR3 is made up of 18 amino acids. The CDR3 sequence: CASSYDVAGAVMTDTQYF. The DNA of the CDR3 is TGTGCCAGCAGTTACGACGTAGCGGGAGCCGTTATGACAGATACGCAGTATTTT.

This clone was observed a single time. The rearrangement uses TRBV5-1 and TRBJ2-6, with 7 bases matching TRBD2. The CDR3 runs to 18 residues. J gave up 0 bases and V 0 bases, and 6 bases lay outside the gene matches. Germline values: CDR1 SGHRS, CDR2 YFSETQ. The DNA of the CDR3 is TGCGCCAGCAGCTTGGAGGCTAGCGGCTTCTCTGGGGCCAACGTCCTGACTTTC. The encoded protein is CASSLEASGFSGANVLTF.

The chain carries TRBV28 and TRBJ2-1; TRBD1 is a possible D gene (5 bases). This CDR3 is 15 amino acids long. V was pared by 4 bases and J by 6 bases, with 16 bases between. Germline CDR1 is MDHEN and CDR2 is SYDVKM. The DNA of the CDR3 is TGTGCCAGCAGTTCCTCCAGGGTCAGGATCAATGAGCAGTTCTTC. It encodes CASSSSRVRINEQFF. Complete variable domain (other parts from reference TRBV28 and TRBJ2-1): DVKVTQSSRYLVKRTGEKVFLECVQDMDHENMFWYRQDPGLGLRLIYFSYDVKMKEKGDIPEGYSVSREKKERFSLILESASTNQTSMYLCASSSSRVRINEQFFGPGTRLTVL.

This clone was picked up one time. This chain uses TRBV5-1 with TRBJ2-6; 8 nucleotides align to TRBD1. The CDR3 sequence is 15 residues long. V shed 5 bases, J shed 4 bases, and the junction held 5 bases outside the gene matches. Per germline, CDR1 SGHRS and CDR2 YFSETQ. In DNA form, the CDR3 reads TGCGCCAGCAGATCAGGGGGCGACGGGGCCAACGTCCTGACTTTC. Its protein product is CASRSGGDGANVLTF.

The chain links TRBV11-3 to TRBJ2-1, with 11 bases matching TRBD2. V dropped 8 bases and J dropped 3; count of bases not matched to a gene: 9. There are 16 residues in the CDR3. Germline assignment: CDR1 SGHNT and CDR2 YENEEA. The CDR3 sequence: CASAPGLAVYYNEQFF. In DNA, the CDR3 is TGTGCCAGCGCTCCGGGACTAGCGGTTTACTACAATGAGCAGTTCTTC.

This clone occurred once. The CDR3 protein is CSVEGTDYEQYF. The CDR3 DNA reads TGCAGCGTTGAAGGGACAGACTACGAGCAGTACTTC. The rearrangement uses TRBV29-1 and TRBJ2-7, with a possible D match to TRBD1 (6 bases). Germline V gene lookup returns CDR1 SQVTM and CDR2 ANQGSEA. The CDR3 covers 12 residues. Trimming cost V 1 base and J 3 bases, with 7 bases left between them.

V gene TRBV29-1 combines with J gene TRBJ2-3; a possible D gene is TRBD2 (5 bases). Trimming took off 4 bases at V and 1 base at J, with 12 bases between the two ends. CDR3 size: 14 residues. Germline CDR1 reads SQVTM; CDR2 reads ANQGSEA. The CDR3 here is CSVANMRGTDTQYF. The CDR3 DNA reads as TGCAGCGTTGCCAATATGCGGGGCACAGATACGCAGTATTTT.

This clone has only a few counts. The chain carries TRBV11-3 and TRBJ2-4, with TRBD1 matching 7 bases. This CDR3 has 17 amino acids. CDR1 is SGHNT and CDR2 is YENEEA in the germline V gene. The ends lost 3 bases at V and 6 bases at J; junction bases unmatched: 14. This CDR3 reads CASSLWGPGTVRNIQYF. The CDR3 nucleotides read TGTGCCAGCAGCTTGTGGGGGCCCGGGACAGTAAGAAACATTCAGTACTTC.

This clone occurred a few times. The chain links TRBV6-8 to TRBJ1-2; 8 bases are shared with TRBD1. The CDR3 contains 12 residues. After removal of 10 bases from V and 8 bases from J, the junction contained 9 bases not matched to a gene. The germline V gene has CDR1 MNHGY and CDR2 SAAAGT. This CDR3 reads CATKTGAGGYTF. The CDR3 region has the DNA TGTGCCACTAAGACAGGGGCTGGAGGCTACACCTTC.